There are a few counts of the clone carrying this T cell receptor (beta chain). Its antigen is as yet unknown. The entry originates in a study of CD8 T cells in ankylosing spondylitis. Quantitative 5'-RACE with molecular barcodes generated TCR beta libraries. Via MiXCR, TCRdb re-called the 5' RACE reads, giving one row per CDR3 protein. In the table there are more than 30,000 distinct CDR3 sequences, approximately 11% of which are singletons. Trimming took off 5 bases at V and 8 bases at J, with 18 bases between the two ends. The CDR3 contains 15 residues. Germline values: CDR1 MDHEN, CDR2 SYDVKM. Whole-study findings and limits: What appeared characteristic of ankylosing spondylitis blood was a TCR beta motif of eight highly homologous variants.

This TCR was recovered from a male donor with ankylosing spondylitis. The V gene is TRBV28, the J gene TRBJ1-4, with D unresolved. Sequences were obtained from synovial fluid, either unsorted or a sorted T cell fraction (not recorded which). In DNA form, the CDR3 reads TGTGCCAGCAGTGCTAGCGAGGGTGAGGAAGAAAAACTGTTTTTT. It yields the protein CASSASEGEEEKLFF.